This TCR beta chain was identified during a study of read filtering for tumor transcriptome and immune sequencing. Per the germline V gene, CDR1 is SNHLY and CDR2 is FYNNEI. V lost 5 bases and J 4 bases, leaving 9 bases between the germline ends. The CDR3 loop spans 13 amino acids. The library was built from roughly 400 ng RNA with molecular barcoded adaptors for alpha/delta and beta/gamma chains. In TCRdb, the reads were re-called with MiXCR into one record per CDR3 protein. The sample includes 75,000 to 95,000 distinct CDR3 sequences, around a fifth seen only once; the top ten take roughly 10%. V and J are TRBV2 and TRBJ1-5; D gene ambiguous. Material: a population of CD138-negative cells sorted from bone marrow. This clonotype was obtained from a donor aged 40 or over with multiple myeloma. Here the CDR3 reads CASSWAINQPQHF. The CDR3 DNA is TGTGCCAGCAGTTGGGCCATTAATCAGCCCCAGCATTTT.